A selection of T cell receptor beta chains follows, all from one sample in a study of T cells in Graves' hyperthyroidism and ophthalmopathy. TCRdb redid the calling of the multiplex PCR reads with MiXCR, one entry per CDR3 protein. The sample holds approximately 560,000 distinct CDR3 sequences, just over 45% seen once. Sequences were obtained from peripheral blood or thyroid tissue (not recorded which). These receptors came from a woman aged 18-29 years with Graves' hyperthyroidism. CDR3s include the opening cysteine and the closing phenylalanine or tryptophan. The order of the fields is clone size, D gene, J gene, CDR3 length, V gene, CDR3 DNA, CDR3 protein. A D gene is named only where the DNA matches it firmly. Where a row states a size, it is once, few, many or the class of an expanded clone; other rows omit it.

NA TRBD2 TRBJ2-3 16 TRBV24-1 TGTGCCACCAGTGATTTGACTAGCGGGGCCGGAGATACGCAGTATTTT CATSDLTSGAGDTQYF
NA TRBD1 TRBJ2-3 17 TRBV25-1 TGTGCCAGCAGTTTAGAAGCCGGGACAGGAAGCACAGATACGCAGTATTTT CASSLEAGTGSTDTQYF
NA TRBD2 TRBJ2-7 12 TRBV7-6 TGTGCCAGCAGGCCCGCGGGGGACGAGCAGTACTTC CASRPAGDEQYF
NA NA TRBJ1-1 12 TRBV29-1 TGCAGCGTTGGGGTCTTGTTCACTGAAGCTTTCTTT CSVGVLFTEAFF
NA NA TRBJ1-5 11 TRBV12-3/TRBV12-4 TGTGCCATCAGTGAGTCAGCCTACGAGCATTTT CAISESAYEHF
NA NA TRBJ2-1 13 TRBV29-1 TGCAGCGGCGTAGGGGACACCCACAATGAGCAGTTCTTC CSGVGDTHNEQFF
once NA TRBJ1-4 13 TRBV15 TGTGCCATCCAAGCTGCAACTAATGATAAACTGTCTTTT CAIQAATNDKLSF
few NA TRBJ1-2 13 TRBV4-2 TGTGCCAGCAGCCTGCCCGGGGCAGCCTTCTACACCTTC CASSLPGAAFYTF
many NA TRBJ2-5 13 TRBV2 TGTGCCAGCAGTGGTCTTCGGGGAGAGACCCAGTACTTC CASSGLRGETQYF
NA NA TRBJ2-1 15 TRBV5-1 TGCGCCAGCAGCTTGTCGACAGGGAGGGGGTTTGAGCAGTTCTTC CASSLSTGRGFEQFF
few NA TRBJ2-7 15 TRBV24-1 TGTGCCACCAGTGAGGCCGGGTCTACCTCTTACGAGCAGTACTTC CATSEAGSTSYEQYF
many NA TRBJ2-5 14 TRBV7-9 TGTGCCAGCAGCACCAGTGGGGGACTGGAGACCCAGTACTTC CASSTSGGLETQYF
NA TRBD2 TRBJ2-7 15 TRBV29-1 TGCAGCGTGAGTGGGCTAGCGGGAGGGGCTTACGAGCAGTACTTC CSVSGLAGGAYEQYF
many NA TRBJ1-2 15 TRBV5-1 TGCGCCAGCAGCTTGGACGGGACTGCTAACTATGGCTACACCTTC CASSLDGTANYGYTF
NA NA TRBJ1-1 15 TRBV20-1 TGCAGTGCTAGAAAAAAGGGACTGATGAACACTGAAGCTTTCTTT CSARKKGLMNTEAFF
NA NA TRBJ2-7 17 TRBV24-1 TGTGCCAGCAGCAAAGAAGCCGGGACGGGGAACTCCTACGAGCAGTACTTC CASSKEAGTGNSYEQYF
NA NA TRBJ1-1 16 TRBV14 TGTGCCAGCGGCGTACGGGACGGAACATTGAACACTGAAGCTTTCTTT CASGVRDGTLNTEAFF
many TRBD1 TRBJ1-5 15 TRBV12-3/TRBV12-4 TGTGCCAGCAGTGTAGCAGGGGGTAGCAATCAGCCCCAGCATTTT CASSVAGGSNQPQHF
NA NA TRBJ1-2 17 TRBV14 TGTGCCAGCAGCCAAGATTATAGGACAGCGCAAGACGGGGGCTACACCTTC CASSQDYRTAQDGGYTF
few NA TRBJ1-1 13 TRBV7-6 TGTGCCAGCAGCCCACGGGGGGCTACTGAAGCTTTCTTT CASSPRGATEAFF
NA NA TRBJ1-5 17 TRBV6-2/TRBV6-3 TGTGCCAGCAGTTACACAGACCCACGCGGTAGCAATCAGCCCCAGCATTTT CASSYTDPRGSNQPQHF
few TRBD2 TRBJ2-7 19 TRBV15 TGTGCCACCAGCACCTTCCGGGGGCTAGCGGGAGCCCCCGCCTACGAGCAGTACTTC CATSTFRGLAGAPAYEQYF
few TRBD2 TRBJ2-7 15 TRBV7-2 TGTGCCAGCAGCTCCAAACCCGCGGGAGGCCACGAGCAGTACTTC CASSSKPAGGHEQYF
many NA TRBJ1-3 12 TRBV12-3/TRBV12-4 TGTGCCAGCAGCCCTGCTGGAAACACCATATATTTT CASSPAGNTIYF
few TRBD1 TRBJ1-4 15 TRBV29-1 TGCAGCGTTGAAGCTCCCGGGACAGAGAATGAAAAACTGTTTTTT CSVEAPGTENEKLFF
NA NA TRBJ1-1 15 TRBV11-1 TGTGCCAGCAGTTTTATTTTACTGGAGGGCACTGAAGCTTTCTTT CASSFILLEGTEAFF
NA TRBD2 TRBJ2-7 14 TRBV7-8 TGTGCCAGCAGCCTAAGGAGGACTAGCGGGTCTTGGTACTTC CASSLRRTSGSWYF
many TRBD1 TRBJ2-2 16 TRBV10-3 TGTGCCATCAGCACGGGACAGGGGCTAAACACCGGGGAGCTGTTTTTT CAISTGQGLNTGELFF
few NA TRBJ1-5 12 TRBV29-1 TGCAGTGCTGGACCGGGGAATCAGCCCCAGCATTTT CSAGPGNQPQHF
NA TRBD2 TRBJ2-7 16 TRBV7-2 TGTGCCAGCAGCCCTTCCACTAGCGGGAGCTCCTACGAGCAGTACTTC CASSPSTSGSSYEQYF
NA TRBD1 TRBJ1-3 15 TRBV7-2 TGTGCCAGCAGCGAGGGGACAGGGGCTGGAAACACCATATATTTT CASSEGTGAGNTIYF
NA TRBD2 TRBJ2-5 16 TRBV19 TGTGCCAGTAGTATCGGACTAGCGGGCTCCCAAGAGACCCAGTACTTC CASSIGLAGSQETQYF
NA NA TRBJ2-7 17 TRBV7-2 TGTGCCAGCAGCCAAGATCCTAGGCTAGCGTACTCCTACGAGCAGTACTTC CASSQDPRLAYSYEQYF
many TRBD1 TRBJ2-7 13 TRBV25-1 TGTGCCAGCAGTGCACAGGGGGCGGGTGAGCAGTACTTC CASSAQGAGEQYF
NA TRBD1 TRBJ2-7 15 TRBV24-1 TGTGCCACCAGTGATTCCGGGACAGGGGCGTACGAGCAGTGCTTC CATSDSGTGAYEQCF
NA TRBD1 TRBJ1-4 15 TRBV20-1 TGCAGTGCGCAACCCGGGACAGCAACTAATGAAAAACTGTTTTTT CSAQPGTATNEKLFF
NA TRBD1 TRBJ2-7 13 TRBV7-8 TGTGCCAGCAGCTTAGCTGACAGGGTCGAGCAGTACTTC CASSLADRVEQYF
once TRBD2 TRBJ2-5 16 TRBV19 TGTGCCAGCAGTCGCCCCGCGACTAGCGGACAAGAGACCCAGTACTTC CASSRPATSGQETQYF
NA TRBD1 TRBJ1-6 14 TRBV25-1 TGTGCCAGCAGAGAGACAGGGGGCGATTCACCCCTCCACTTT CASRETGGDSPLHF
few NA TRBJ2-5 14 TRBV7-2 TGTGCCAGCAGGGGGTGGCAGGCCGCCGAGACCCAGTACTTC CASRGWQAAETQYF
few NA TRBJ1-4 14 TRBV9 TGTGCCAGCAGCTTGCTACAGTCTAATGAAAAACTGTTTTTT CASSLLQSNEKLFF
many NA TRBJ2-3 14 TRBV7-8 TGTGCCAGCAGCTTAACGTTCTCACTTGATACGCAGTATTTT CASSLTFSLDTQYF
few NA TRBJ1-3 15 TRBV6-1 TGTGCCAGCAGTGAGGGCTCAGCCTCTGGAAACACCATATATTTT CASSEGSASGNTIYF
NA NA TRBJ2-5 12 TRBV2 TGTGCCAGCTACTGGCTAGGAGAGACCCAGTACTTC CASYWLGETQYF
NA NA TRBJ1-3 15 TRBV24-1 TGTGCCACCAGTGACCAAGGGGGTCCGGGAAACACCATATATTTT CATSDQGGPGNTIYF
NA NA TRBJ1-1 13 TRBV7-8 TGTGCCAGCAGCTTGAGCAGCGTGCCTGAAGCTTTCTTT CASSLSSVPEAFF
many NA TRBJ1-1 15 TRBV29-1 TGCAGCGCCCGTTACGGCTTGGGGGTTAACACTGAAGCTTTCTTT CSARYGLGVNTEAFF
NA NA TRBJ1-4 15 TRBV7-3 TGTGCCAGCAGCTTAAAGGGGACACAGAATGAAAAACTGTTTTTT CASSLKGTQNEKLFF
many NA TRBJ1-6 11 TRBV29-1 TGCAGCGCCACAGGAGGAGACACCCTCCACTTT CSATGGDTLHF
once NA TRBJ1-2 14 TRBV15 TGTGCCGCCAGCAGTGAGGAGGGAAACTATGGCTACACCTTC CAASSEEGNYGYTF